The following is a T cell receptor (beta chain) sequence with its context. Every isolated RNA sample was fully reverse transcribed, so sequencing captured expressed TCRB transcripts. Clones were read by immunoSEQ multiplex PCR, and TCRdb kept only the in-frame ones, dropping some. The table records roughly 500,000 clones, about an eighth of them present only once. This sample is part of a study of beta chain features in type 1 diabetes. With V trimmed by 1 base and J by 0 bases, 3 bases remained unmatched. Germline V gives CDR1 SGHRS, CDR2 YFSETQ. This CDR3 region has 16 residues. The gene calls are TRBV5-1 and TRBJ2-3, with TRBD2 matching 9 bases. The clonotype comes from a woman aged 18-30 years in good health. The sequencing input was naive CD4+ T cells from blood. The CDR3 here is CASSLLAGTSTDTQYF. CDR3 nucleotides: TGCGCCAGCAGCTTGCTAGCGGGGACTAGCACAGATACGCAGTATTTT.